Presented here are 5 T cell receptor beta chains from one specimen sequenced in a study of cytomegalovirus exposure and HLA in healthy donors. The study ran its PCR with 60 Vbeta and 13 Jbeta primers. Generated by immunoSEQ multiplex PCR, the TCRdb table keeps only in-frame clones and is missing some. The sample has about 140,000 clones, 61% seen once. The sample comprised PBMCs. These receptors were taken from a male donor in good health and CMV-seronegative.

The rearrangement joins TRBV9 to TRBJ2-1, with TRBD2 as a possible D gene (5 bases). The CDR3 runs to 12 residues. From germline, CDR1 is SGDLS and CDR2 YYNGEE. V was trimmed by 4 bases and J by 9 bases, leaving 11 bases between them. The CDR3 nucleotides are TGTGCCAGCAGCCCGGGGTTTGGTGAGCAGTTCTTC. Translation gives CASSPGFGEQFF. The entire variable domain, with the rest obtained from reference TRBV9 and TRBJ2-1, is as follows: DSGVTQTPKHLITATGQRVTLRCSPRSGDLSVYWYQQSLDQGLQFLIQYYNGEERAKGNILERFSAQQFPDLHSELNLSSLELGDSALYFCASSPGFGEQFFGPGTRLTVL.

This clone was seen a few times. The chain has TRBV27 and TRBJ2-2; D remains unclear. The ends were cut back, 2 bases at V and 3 bases at J, with 7 bases in the middle. The germline gives CDR1 MNHEY, CDR2 SMNVEV (reference sequence). The CDR3 is made up of 14 amino acids. The CDR3 DNA sequence: TGTGCCAGCAGTTTAAATTTCGACACCGGGGAGCTGTTTTTT. It translates to CASSLNFDTGELFF.

CDR3 loop: CASDSDRATEAFF. DNA of the CDR3: TGTGCTAGTGACTCAGACAGGGCCACTGAAGCTTTCTTT. The chain carries TRBV12-5 and TRBJ1-1; 7 nucleotides line up with TRBD1. The CDR3 sequence is 13 residues long. Germline loops: CDR1 LGHNT, CDR2 FRNRAP. The J segment lost 4 bases and the V segment lost 7 bases, leaving 6 bases of the junction unmatched.

The J gene is TRBJ2-2, the V gene TRBV29-1; 8 nucleotides match TRBD1. The CDR3 runs to 14 residues. The germline V gene encodes CDR1 SQVTM and CDR2 ANQGSEA. V trimming: 6 bases; J trimming: 0 bases; junction bases outside the gene matches: 3. CDR3 amino acids: CSVGQGTNTGELFF. CDR3 bases: TGCAGCGTCGGACAGGGCACGAACACCGGGGAGCTGTTTTTT.

This clone was seen a few times. The genes are TRBV18 and TRBJ1-2, with 7 bases aligning to TRBD1. CDR1 is KGHSH, CDR2 LQKENI, per germline. The length of the CDR3 is 18 residues. V shed 3 bases, J shed 0 bases, and the junction held 13 bases outside the gene matches. For the CDR3, the DNA is TGTGCCAGCTCACCTGGAGGGGGCAGGGCCACCTCTAACTATGGCTACACCTTC. Translating it yields CASSPGGGRATSNYGYTF.